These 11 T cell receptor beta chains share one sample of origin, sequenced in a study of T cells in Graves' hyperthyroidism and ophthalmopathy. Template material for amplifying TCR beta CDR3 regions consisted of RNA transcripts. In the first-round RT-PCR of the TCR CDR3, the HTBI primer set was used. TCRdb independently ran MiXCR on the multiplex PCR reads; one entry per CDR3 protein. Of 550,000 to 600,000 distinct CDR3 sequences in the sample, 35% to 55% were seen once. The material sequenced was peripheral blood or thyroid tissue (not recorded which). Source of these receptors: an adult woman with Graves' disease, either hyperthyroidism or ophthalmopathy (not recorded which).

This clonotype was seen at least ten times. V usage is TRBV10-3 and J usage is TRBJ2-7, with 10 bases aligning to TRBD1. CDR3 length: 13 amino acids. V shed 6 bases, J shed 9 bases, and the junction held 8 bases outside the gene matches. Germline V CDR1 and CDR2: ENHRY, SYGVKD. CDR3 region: CAIRPGQGMSQYF. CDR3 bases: TGTGCCATCAGGCCGGGACAGGGGATGTCGCAGTACTTC.

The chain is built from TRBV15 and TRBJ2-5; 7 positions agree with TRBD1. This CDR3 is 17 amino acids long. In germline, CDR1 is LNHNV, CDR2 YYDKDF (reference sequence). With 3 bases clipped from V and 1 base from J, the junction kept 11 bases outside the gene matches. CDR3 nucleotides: TGTGCCACCAGCAGGGTTCAGGGACAGCCATCCCAAGAGACCCAGTACTTC. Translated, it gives CATSRVQGQPSQETQYF.

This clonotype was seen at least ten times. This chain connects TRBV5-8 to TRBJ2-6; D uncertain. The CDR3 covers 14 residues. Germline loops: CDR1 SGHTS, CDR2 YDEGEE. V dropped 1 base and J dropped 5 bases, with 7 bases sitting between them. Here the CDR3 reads CASSLRRRANVLTF. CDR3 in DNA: TGTGCCAGCAGCTTGCGTCGGCGGGCCAACGTCCTGACTTTC. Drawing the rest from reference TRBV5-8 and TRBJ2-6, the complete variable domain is EAGVTQSPTHLIKTRGQQATLRCSPISGHTSVYWYQQALGLGLQFLLWYDEGEERNRGNFPPRFSGRQFPNYSSELNVNALELEDSALYLCASSLRRRANVLTFGAGSRLTVL.

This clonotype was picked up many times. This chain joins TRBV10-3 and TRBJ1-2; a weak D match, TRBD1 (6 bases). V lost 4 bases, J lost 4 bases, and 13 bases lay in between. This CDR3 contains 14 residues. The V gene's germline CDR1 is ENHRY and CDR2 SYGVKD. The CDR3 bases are TGTGCCATCAGTGTTAACAGGGTCTCCTATGGCTACACCTTC. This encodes CAISVNRVSYGYTF.

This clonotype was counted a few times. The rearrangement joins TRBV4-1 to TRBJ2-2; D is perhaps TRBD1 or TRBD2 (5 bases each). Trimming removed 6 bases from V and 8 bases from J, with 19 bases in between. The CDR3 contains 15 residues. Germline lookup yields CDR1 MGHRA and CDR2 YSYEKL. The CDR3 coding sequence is TGCGCCAGCAGAATTAACTCGGATGGGACGGGGGAGCTGTTTTTT. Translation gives CASRINSDGTGELFF.

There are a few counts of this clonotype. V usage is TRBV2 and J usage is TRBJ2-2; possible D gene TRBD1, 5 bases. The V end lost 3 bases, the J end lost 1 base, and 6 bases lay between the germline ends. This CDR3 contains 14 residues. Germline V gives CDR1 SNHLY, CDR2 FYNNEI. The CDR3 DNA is TGTGCCAGCAGTGAGGGGCAGAACACCGGGGAGCTGTTTTTT. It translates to CASSEGQNTGELFF.

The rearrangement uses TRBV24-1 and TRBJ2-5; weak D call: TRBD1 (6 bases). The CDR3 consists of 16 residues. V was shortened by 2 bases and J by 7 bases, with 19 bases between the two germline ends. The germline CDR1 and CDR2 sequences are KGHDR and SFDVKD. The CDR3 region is CATSDSGQGTSGTQYF. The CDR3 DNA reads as TGTGCCACCAGTGATTCAGGGCAGGGGACCAGTGGGACCCAGTACTTC.

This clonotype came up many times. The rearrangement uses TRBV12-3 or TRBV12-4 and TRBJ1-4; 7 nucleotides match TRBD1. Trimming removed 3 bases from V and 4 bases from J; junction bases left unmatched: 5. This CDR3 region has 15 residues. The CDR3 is CASSFSGTVNEKLFF. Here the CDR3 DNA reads TGTGCCAGCAGTTTTTCCGGGACAGTTAATGAAAAACTGTTTTTT.

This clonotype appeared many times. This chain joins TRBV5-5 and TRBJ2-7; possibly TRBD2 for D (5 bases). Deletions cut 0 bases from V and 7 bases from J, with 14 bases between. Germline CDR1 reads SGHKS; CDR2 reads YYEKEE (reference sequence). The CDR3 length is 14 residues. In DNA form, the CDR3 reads TGTGCCAGCAGCTTGGGTGCAACCACGGGAGAGCAGTACTTC. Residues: CASSLGATTGEQYF.

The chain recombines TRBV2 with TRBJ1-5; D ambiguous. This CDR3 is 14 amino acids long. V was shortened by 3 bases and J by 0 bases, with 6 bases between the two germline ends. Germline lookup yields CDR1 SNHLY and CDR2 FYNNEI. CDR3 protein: CASSELDSNQPQHF. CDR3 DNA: TGTGCCAGCAGTGAGTTGGATAGCAATCAGCCCCAGCATTTT.

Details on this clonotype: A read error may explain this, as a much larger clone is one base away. The CDR3, as DNA: TGTGCCAGCAGTTTATCGATGGGGGATCGGCCCCAGCATTTT. It specifies CASSLSMGDRPQHF. The chain recombines TRBV6-5 with TRBJ1-5, with D possibly TRBD1 on 5 matching bases. Germline V gene lookup returns CDR1 MNHEY and CDR2 SVGAGI. The CDR3 covers 14 residues. The V end was cut by 4 bases, the J end by 9 bases, with 16 bases between.